A selection of T cell receptor beta chains follows, all from one sample in a study of T cell responses to AZD1222 COVID-19 vaccine. The repertoire was sequenced with immunoSEQ multiplex PCR; TCRdb's copy has only in-frame clones and lacks some. In the table there are fewer than 70,000 clones, 80% of which are singletons. This specimen was peripheral blood, taken 28 days after the second AZD1222 dose. The receptors shown here come from an adult who received the AZD1222 COVID-19 vaccine. Each CDR3 is given with its conserved first and last residue. The D gene is left open where the match is weak. Clone size is shown for a subset of rows, as once, few, many or a class of expanded clone.

>TRBV10-2|TRBD2|TRBJ2-7|-
CASSGGVAGALNYEQYF
TGCGCCAGCAGTGGCGGGGTAGCGGGGGCCCTCAACTACGAGCAGTACTTC
>TRBV10-2|TRBD2|TRBJ2-3|-
CASSTGTSGLTDTQYF
TGCGCCAGCAGTACCGGGACTAGCGGCCTCACAGATACGCAGTATTTT
>TRBV15|-|TRBJ2-5|-
CATSVRQGGKTQYF
TGTGCCACCAGCGTCCGACAAGGGGGGAAGACCCAGTACTTC
>TRBV14|-|TRBJ1-6|-
CASSLDLGVSPLHF
TGTGCCAGCAGCCTAGACCTAGGGGTTTCACCCCTCCACTTT
>TRBV2|-|TRBJ1-1|-
CASSEIPIQLNTEAFF
TGTGCCAGCAGTGAGATCCCGATCCAACTGAACACTGAAGCTTTCTTT
>TRBV13|TRBD1|TRBJ2-1|-
CASSLEGGGNNEQFF
TGTGCCAGCAGCTTAGAAGGGGGCGGCAACAATGAGCAGTTCTTC
>TRBV30|-|TRBJ1-1|-
CAWNNRQSFNPEAFF
TGTGCCTGGAACAACCGGCAGTCATTTAACCCTGAAGCTTTCTTT
>TRBV9|-|TRBJ2-1|-
CASSVGGQTGMYEQFF
TGTGCCAGCAGCGTCGGGGGGCAAACAGGGATGTATGAGCAGTTCTTC
>TRBV29-1|TRBD1|TRBJ2-6|-
CSVETGALNGANVLTF
TGCAGCGTTGAAACAGGGGCCTTGAATGGGGCCAACGTCCTGACTTTC
>TRBV7-9|TRBD2|TRBJ2-1|once
CASSPGLAGVDEQFF
TGTGCCAGCAGCCCGGGACTAGCGGGGGTGGATGAGCAGTTCTTC
>TRBV9|-|TRBJ2-7|-
CASSVEPLLLYEQYF
TGTGCCAGCAGCGTAGAACCCCTGTTACTCTACGAGCAGTACTTC
>TRBV19|-|TRBJ1-1|-
CASRKTELNTEAFF
TGTGCCAGTAGAAAGACAGAATTGAACACTGAAGCTTTCTTT
>TRBV5-1|-|TRBJ2-1|-
CASSLAWNSKSYNEQFF
TGCGCCAGCAGCTTGGCTTGGAACTCCAAGTCATACAATGAGCAGTTCTTC
>TRBV27|-|TRBJ1-1|-
CASSLLGPTEAFF
TGTGCCAGCAGTTTATTGGGGCCCACTGAAGCTTTCTTT
>TRBV7-9|-|TRBJ1-1|-
CASSLARENTEAFF
TGTGCCAGCAGCTTAGCTCGGGAGAACACTGAAGCTTTCTTT
>TRBV28|-|TRBJ2-7|-
CASSTASGTRWYEQYF
TGTGCCAGCAGCACCGCCTCAGGGACCCGGTGGTACGAGCAGTACTTC
>TRBV19|-|TRBJ2-6|-
CASSPTWTANVLTF
TGTGCCAGTAGTCCCACGTGGACGGCCAACGTCCTGACTTTC
>TRBV3-1/TRBV3-2|-|TRBJ1-1|-
CASSQRPSEAFF
TGTGCCAGCAGCCAACGACCGAGTGAAGCTTTCTTT
>TRBV7-6|TRBD1|TRBJ2-5|-
CASSLAQGAKTQYF
TGTGCCAGCAGCTTAGCACAGGGGGCAAAGACCCAGTACTTC
>TRBV19|-|TRBJ1-5|-
CASRGGADGRKPQHF
TGTGCCAGTAGGGGGGGCGCGGATGGTAGGAAGCCCCAGCATTTT
>TRBV6-4|-|TRBJ2-4|once
CASSANSGAKNIQYF
TGTGCCAGCAGCGCAAACTCGGGAGCCAAAAACATTCAGTACTTC
>TRBV15|-|TRBJ2-3|-
CATSSSLSATAADTQYF
TGTGCCACCAGCAGCTCCCTCTCCGCGACCGCAGCAGATACGCAGTATTTT
>TRBV30|-|TRBJ2-3|-
CAWRTFSTDTQYF
TGTGCCTGGAGGACTTTTAGCACAGATACGCAGTATTTT
>TRBV29-1|-|TRBJ1-2|-
CSVFREYGYTF
TGCAGCGTTTTCAGGGAGTATGGCTACACCTTC
>TRBV27|-|TRBJ1-5|-
CASRTGGRVTNQPQHF
TGTGCCAGCAGAACCGGAGGACGGGTCACCAATCAGCCCCAGCATTTT
>TRBV7-9|TRBD1|TRBJ2-7|few
CASSSRGQGVFEQYF
TGTGCCAGCAGCTCTCGAGGACAGGGGGTGTTCGAGCAGTACTTC
>TRBV5-4|-|TRBJ2-5|-
CASSLRVQGETQYF
TGTGCCAGCAGCTTACGGGTTCAAGGGGAGACCCAGTACTTC
>TRBV6-2/TRBV6-3|TRBD2|TRBJ2-7|-
CASSPSAGGVTYEQYF
TGTGCCAGCAGCCCCTCGGCCGGGGGGGTTACCTACGAGCAGTACTTC
>TRBV7-2|-|TRBJ2-1|once
CATLRSYGVEQFF
TGTGCCACCCTCCGTAGTTATGGGGTTGAGCAGTTCTTC
>TRBV5-1|-|TRBJ2-7|few
CASSLTGDYEQYF
TGCGCCAGCAGCTTGACTGGGGACTACGAGCAGTACTTC
>TRBV7-9|-|TRBJ2-6|-
CASSLAHGRGMAGANVLTF
TGTGCCAGCAGCTTAGCGCACGGTCGGGGAATGGCTGGGGCCAACGTCCTGACTTTC
>TRBV6-4|-|TRBJ1-6|-
CASSDRWEDSPLHF
TGTGCCAGCAGTGACAGGTGGGAGGATTCACCCCTCCACTTT
>TRBV15|TRBD2|TRBJ2-7|-
CATSTREFGVRGPYEQYF
TGTGCCACCAGCACGCGGGAGTTTGGGGTTCGGGGTCCCTACGAGCAGTACTTC
>TRBV7-8|-|TRBJ2-7|once
CASSLDGSYSSYEQYF
TGTGCCAGCAGCTTAGATGGGTCCTATTCGTCCTACGAGCAGTACTTC
>TRBV5-6|TRBD2|TRBJ2-7|-
CASSLGLAGIPYEQYF
TGTGCCAGCAGCTTAGGACTAGCGGGGATCCCCTACGAGCAGTACTTC
>TRBV7-2|-|TRBJ2-5|once
CASSSRGTQETQYF
TGTGCCAGCAGCTCTCGGGGGACCCAAGAGACCCAGTACTTC
>TRBV3-1/TRBV3-2|-|TRBJ2-7|-
CASSQSYSNYEQYF
TGTGCCAGCAGCCAATCCTATAGTAACTACGAGCAGTACTTC
>TRBV15|TRBD1|TRBJ1-5|-
CATSRDDRGKGGGNQPQHF
TGTGCCACCAGCAGAGATGACAGGGGAAAAGGGGGTGGCAATCAGCCCCAGCATTTT